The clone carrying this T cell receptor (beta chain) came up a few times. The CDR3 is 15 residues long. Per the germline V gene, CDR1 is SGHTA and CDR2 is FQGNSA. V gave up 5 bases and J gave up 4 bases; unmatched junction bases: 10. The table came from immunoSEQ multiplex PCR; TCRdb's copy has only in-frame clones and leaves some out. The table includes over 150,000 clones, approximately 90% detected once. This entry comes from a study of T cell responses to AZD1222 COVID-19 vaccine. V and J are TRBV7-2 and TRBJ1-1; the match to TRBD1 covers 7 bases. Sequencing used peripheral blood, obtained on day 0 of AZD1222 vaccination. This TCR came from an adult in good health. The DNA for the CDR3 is TGTGCCAGCAGCCCCGACAGGGCTGGGGGCACTGAAGCTTTCTTT. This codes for CASSPDRAGGTEAFF.